This TCR beta chain was sequenced during a study of blood T cell repertoires in COVID-19. CDR3 size: 15 residues. The germline V and J ends were trimmed by 2 bases and 1 base, with 11 bases remaining between them. Germline assignment: CDR1 KGHSH and CDR2 LQKENI. TCRdb keeps only in-frame clones here, not all; method: immunoSEQ multiplex PCR. The sample has some 100,000 clones, approximately 75% seen once. What was sequenced was peripheral blood. The rearrangement links TRBV18 to TRBJ1-2, with D unclear. This TCR was sampled from a human donor in a cohort sampled during active COVID-19. The CDR3 coding sequence is TGTGCCAGCTCACCATTCGATCCCAGTAACTATGGCTACACCTTC. Residues: CASSPFDPSNYGYTF.